A single TCR beta chain is shown here with its context. Its cognate antigen is unknown. The limits of the CDR3 on the DNA are not certain, so only TCRdb's listed CDR3 is given. Produced via immunoSEQ multiplex PCR; TCRdb's table is partial and in-frame only. Found here are about 2.1 million clones, just under 95% of them singletons; the top ten hold less than 2%. Germline CDR1 and CDR2: LGHNT and FRNRAP. The CDR3 length is 13 residues, termini included. These data come from a study of shared clonotypes between healthy human individuals. In the naive CD8 group, cells lacked CD45RO and were positively selected for CCR7, so terminally differentiated effector memory CD45RA+ cells were left out. Participating donors were healthy, HIV-negative adults free of recent acute infections or vaccinations. Findings of the study overall: The sharing of 4.5% to 6.5% of naive CD4 clonotypes was seen across a few donors.

This sequence originates from a man aged 18 to 35 in good health. Some clones in this sample may be carry-over from other donors' samples. The sequenced sample was naive CD8+ T cells from PBMCs. The rearrangement joins TRBV12-5 to TRBJ2-7; the table assigns TRBD1, which was not confirmed against the DNA. The CDR3: CASGLVGQGTIAF.